This is a list of T cell receptor beta chains from one sample in a study of blood T cell repertoires in COVID-19. Method: immunoSEQ multiplex PCR; TCRdb's copy keeps in-frame clones and lacks some. The top ten hold around 2% of the sample, which has roughly 430,000 clones, over 75% seen once. The sequencing sample was made of PBMCs or T cells enriched from blood (not recorded which). Receptor source: a woman between 40 and 50 years old with acute COVID-19. Both conserved end residues are part of each CDR3. A D gene is named only where the DNA matches it firmly. Rows may omit the clone size; those that give it use once, few, many or a size class.

j_call | d_call | cdr3_length | clone_size | v_call | cdr3_aa | cdr3_nt
TRBJ2-1 | TRBD2 | 16 | - | TRBV6-5 | CASSYSRAGGYNEQFF | TGTGCCAGCAGTTACTCCCGAGCGGGGGGATACAATGAGCAGTTCTTC
TRBJ1-5 | TRBD1 | 15 | few | TRBV5-1 | CASSFNAGGDQPQHF | TGCGCCAGCAGCTTTAATGCAGGGGGCGATCAGCCCCAGCATTTT
TRBJ2-3 | TRBD1 | 16 | - | TRBV28 | CASRYYGTGFTDTQYF | TGTGCCAGCAGATACTACGGGACAGGGTTCACAGATACGCAGTATTTT
TRBJ1-2 | - | 16 | - | TRBV27 | CASSLSFTGTSYGYTF | TGTGCCAGCAGTTTATCATTTACAGGCACCTCCTATGGCTACACCTTC
TRBJ2-5 | - | 16 | - | TRBV15 | CATSTERDRRSPAQYF | TGTGCCACCAGCACGGAGCGGGACAGGAGGTCACCAGCCCAGTACTTC
TRBJ1-3 | TRBD1 | 16 | - | TRBV18 | CASSSDRDYSGNTIYF | TGTGCCAGCTCATCCGACAGGGATTACTCTGGAAACACCATATATTTT
TRBJ1-2 | - | 13 | - | TRBV11-2 | CASSFEAADGYTF | TGTGCCAGCAGCTTCGAGGCAGCAGATGGCTACACCTTC
TRBJ1-4 | TRBD1 | 15 | - | TRBV7-2 | CASSFSGTGLEKLFF | TGTGCCAGCAGTTTCTCCGGGACAGGGCTCGAAAAACTGTTTTTT
TRBJ1-2 | TRBD1 | 12 | once | TRBV30 | CAWSSGGNGYTF | TGTGCCTGGAGTTCAGGGGGCAATGGCTACACCTTC
TRBJ1-6 | - | 17 | - | TRBV18 | CASSPSAPSSYNSPLHF | TGTGCCAGCTCACCGTCTGCGCCGAGCTCCTATAATTCACCCCTCCACTTT
TRBJ2-2 | - | 15 | - | TRBV5-4 | CASSHTGTYTGELFF | TGTGCCAGCAGCCATACAGGGACCTACACCGGGGAGCTGTTTTTT
TRBJ1-1 | - | 11 | - | TRBV12-3/TRBV12-4 | CASSFLTEAFF | TGTGCCAGCAGTTTTCTCACTGAAGCTTTCTTT
TRBJ2-1 | TRBD1 | 16 | - | TRBV5-1 | CASRKSGTGSYNEQFF | TGCGCCAGCAGAAAATCCGGGACAGGGTCTTACAATGAGCAGTTCTTC
TRBJ1-2 | TRBD1 | 14 | - | TRBV19 | CATPTPGTEDGYTF | TGTGCCACCCCTACTCCGGGGACAGAGGACGGCTACACCTTC
TRBJ2-2 | - | 17 | - | TRBV7-6 | CASSLVGVGKNTGELFF | TGTGCCAGCAGCTTAGTCGGGGTGGGCAAAAACACCGGGGAGCTGTTTTTT
TRBJ1-2 | - | 13 | - | TRBV18 | CASSPSTWRGYTF | TGTGCCAGCTCACCTTCTACTTGGAGGGGCTACACCTTC